This is a list of T cell receptor beta chains from one sample in a study of T-cell memory formation after mild COVID-19. TCRdb recomputed calls from the 5' RACE reads with MiXCR, one row per CDR3 protein. The sample has over 25,000 distinct CDR3 sequences; more than 20% are singletons. The sequencing input was PBMCs or a T cell subset sorted from them (not recorded which). These TCRs come from an adult who had mild COVID-19 (a few samples of this study predate the infection). Cell type and time point are not known. The conserved cysteine and the conserved F or W are not part of the CDR3 here. Clone size is stated in some rows and not others, as once, few, many or a class when expanded.

clone_size	v_call	j_call	cdr3_aa
few	TRBV10-3	TRBJ1-2	AISVVEVAAFNYGYT
many	TRBV5-6	TRBJ2-5	ASSFNSETQY
many	TRBV12-3/TRBV12-4	TRBJ2-7	ASSYRGSSYEQY
many	TRBV24-1	TRBJ2-3	ATSDPGQGAGTDTQY
many	TRBV5-1	TRBJ2-3	ASRSSGISTDTQY
-	TRBV2	TRBJ2-3	ASSSTGGTGTQY
-	TRBV20-1	TRBJ2-3	SARGPTDTQY
many	TRBV7-3	TRBJ1-2	ASSLSREVDYGYT
many	TRBV3-1	TRBJ2-3	ASSQDGHSTDTQY
many	TRBV7-2	TRBJ1-1	ASSPQGTEKGTEAF
few	TRBV7-9	TRBJ2-7	ASSLALTATYEQY
many	TRBV2	TRBJ2-7	ASRIRRGQGVYEQY
many	TRBV7-2	TRBJ2-5	ASLRTGGALETQY
many	TRBV6-2/TRBV6-3	TRBJ2-4	ASSPTNTGTLNRNIQY
many	TRBV7-2	TRBJ2-6	ASSPRVRSGAGANVLT
-	TRBV19	TRBJ2-4	ASSHLAQVGGNIQY
medium-sized	TRBV12-3/TRBV12-4	TRBJ2-2	ASSLSPRPGELF
many	TRBV5-5	TRBJ2-3	ASRFTDTQY
many	TRBV20-1	TRBJ1-2	SAGRQSYGYT
many	TRBV5-4	TRBJ2-2	ASSLQGRLTGELF
once	TRBV6-4	TRBJ2-3	ASSAGGTDTQY
many	TRBV24-1	TRBJ2-2	ATSDLKLNTGELF
-	TRBV30	TRBJ1-1	AWGDRVHTEAF
many	TRBV6-5	TRBJ2-2	ASSYAAGELF
many	TRBV10-3	TRBJ2-2	AIPGGEGSSSTGELF
many	TRBV7-6	TRBJ1-4	ASSLRVQEKLF
many	TRBV5-1	TRBJ2-7	ASSSDRGPYEQY
many	TRBV12-3/TRBV12-4	TRBJ1-1	ASSLVAGGTEAF
many	TRBV14	TRBJ2-1	ASSQSGSTVNNEQF
many	TRBV27	TRBJ2-2	ASSLTGGILGELF
-	TRBV11-2	TRBJ2-5	ASRFSGGTGETQY
many	TRBV6-1	TRBJ1-1	ASSEAGLAPNTEAF
medium-sized	TRBV19	TRBJ1-2	ASTSYRDRIHYGYT
many	TRBV7-2	TRBJ1-1	ASSFGSGNTEAF
once	TRBV5-1	TRBJ2-3	ASSSTGLAAHSPDTQY
many	TRBV12-3/TRBV12-4	TRBJ2-2	ASIIGTSPGELF
many	TRBV18	TRBJ1-1	ASSPPEGMNTEAF
many	TRBV5-4	TRBJ2-6	ASSLDLTGTSVLT
many	TRBV4-1	TRBJ1-2	ASSQRTGVRGYT
many	TRBV20-1	TRBJ1-1	SARDGSVNTEAF
many	TRBV7-2	TRBJ1-4	ASSSPRGRGEKLF
many	TRBV12-3/TRBV12-4	TRBJ2-7	ASSTGGEAYEQY
many	TRBV7-9	TRBJ2-1	ASSLPWTTDEQF
-	TRBV6-2/TRBV6-3	TRBJ2-7	ASSLPDSSYEQY
many	TRBV2	TRBJ2-5	ASRSGRGGETQY
many	TRBV18	TRBJ2-3	ASSQRIGSTDTQY
many	TRBV18	TRBJ2-5	ASSPGIQETQY
many	TRBV7-9	TRBJ2-5	ASSSPSGLAEETQY
many	TRBV20-1	TRBJ2-5	STRGAQETQY
many	TRBV6-5	TRBJ1-6	ASSYTRGANSPLH
many	TRBV5-5	TRBJ2-7	ASSLNQGSAYEQY
many	TRBV9	TRBJ2-7	ASSVEDSPYEQY
-	TRBV6-2/TRBV6-3	TRBJ2-2	ASSIRTSGNTGELF
-	TRBV10-3	TRBJ2-7	AISDLAPPTPSYEQY
many	TRBV20-1	TRBJ1-5	SARPGYGNQPQH